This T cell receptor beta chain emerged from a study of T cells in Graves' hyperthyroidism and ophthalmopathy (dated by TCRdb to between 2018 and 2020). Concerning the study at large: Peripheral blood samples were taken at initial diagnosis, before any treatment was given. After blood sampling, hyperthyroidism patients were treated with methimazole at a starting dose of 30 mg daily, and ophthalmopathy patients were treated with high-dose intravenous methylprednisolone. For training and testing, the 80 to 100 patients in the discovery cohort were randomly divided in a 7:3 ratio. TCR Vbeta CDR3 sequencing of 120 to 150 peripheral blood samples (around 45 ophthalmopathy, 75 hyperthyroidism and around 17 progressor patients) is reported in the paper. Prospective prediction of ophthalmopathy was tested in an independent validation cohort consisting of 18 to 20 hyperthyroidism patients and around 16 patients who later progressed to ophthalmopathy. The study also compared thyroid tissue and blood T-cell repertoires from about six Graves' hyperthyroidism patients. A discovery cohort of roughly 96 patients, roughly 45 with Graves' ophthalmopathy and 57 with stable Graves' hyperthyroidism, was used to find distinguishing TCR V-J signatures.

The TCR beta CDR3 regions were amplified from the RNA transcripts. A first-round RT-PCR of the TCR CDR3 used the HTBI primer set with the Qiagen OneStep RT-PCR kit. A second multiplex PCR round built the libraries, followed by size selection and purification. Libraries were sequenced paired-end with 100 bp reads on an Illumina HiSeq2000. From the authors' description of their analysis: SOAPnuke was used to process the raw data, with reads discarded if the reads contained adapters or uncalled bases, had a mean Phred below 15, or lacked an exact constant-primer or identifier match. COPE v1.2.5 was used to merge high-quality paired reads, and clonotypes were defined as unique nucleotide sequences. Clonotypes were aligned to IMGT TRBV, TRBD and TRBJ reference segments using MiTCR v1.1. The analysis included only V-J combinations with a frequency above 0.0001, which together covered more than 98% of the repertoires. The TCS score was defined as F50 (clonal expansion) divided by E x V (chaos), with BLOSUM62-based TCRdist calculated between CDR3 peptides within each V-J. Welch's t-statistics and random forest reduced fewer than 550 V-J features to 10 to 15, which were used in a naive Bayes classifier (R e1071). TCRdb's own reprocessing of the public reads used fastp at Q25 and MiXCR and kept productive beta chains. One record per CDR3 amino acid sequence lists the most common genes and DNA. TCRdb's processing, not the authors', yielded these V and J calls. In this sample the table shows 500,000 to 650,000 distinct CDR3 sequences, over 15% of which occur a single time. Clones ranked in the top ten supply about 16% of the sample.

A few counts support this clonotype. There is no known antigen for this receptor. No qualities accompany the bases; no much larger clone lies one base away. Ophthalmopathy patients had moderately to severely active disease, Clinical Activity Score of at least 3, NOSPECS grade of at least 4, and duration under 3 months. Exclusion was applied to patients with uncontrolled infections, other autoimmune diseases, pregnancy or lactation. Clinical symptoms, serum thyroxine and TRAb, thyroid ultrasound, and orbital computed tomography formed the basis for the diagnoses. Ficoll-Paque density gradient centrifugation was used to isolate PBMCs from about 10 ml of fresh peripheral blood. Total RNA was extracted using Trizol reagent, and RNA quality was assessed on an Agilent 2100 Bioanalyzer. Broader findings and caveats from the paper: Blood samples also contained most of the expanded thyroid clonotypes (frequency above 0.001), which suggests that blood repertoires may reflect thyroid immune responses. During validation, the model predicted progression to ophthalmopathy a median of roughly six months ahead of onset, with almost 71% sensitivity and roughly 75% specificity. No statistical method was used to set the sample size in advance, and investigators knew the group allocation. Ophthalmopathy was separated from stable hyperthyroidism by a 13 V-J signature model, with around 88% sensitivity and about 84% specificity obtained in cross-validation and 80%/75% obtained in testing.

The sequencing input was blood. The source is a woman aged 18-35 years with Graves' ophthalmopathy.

CDR3 protein: CASSMRRLGGYTF. The nucleotides are TGTGCCAGCAGTATGCGCCGCCTCGGTGGCTACACCTTC. The rearranged segments are TRBV12-3 or TRBV12-4 and TRBJ1-2; the D gene identity is not certain. The CDR3 spans 13 residues, from the cysteine through the phenylalanine. CDR3 DNA is the only sequence kept; it has 39 bases, read in frame from the first base. The germline ends are 14 bases apart after V is trimmed by 5 bases and J by 7 bases.